A single sample gave rise to the 8 T cell receptor beta chains below, sequenced in a study of blood T cells in healthy people across ages. Alongside a J-beta primer mix, a sample-barcoded 5' primer served in a second PCR lasting roughly 6 to 11 cycles. TCRdb reprocessed the 5' RACE reads with MiXCR, giving one entry per CDR3 protein. The sample includes some 550,000 distinct CDR3 sequences, roughly 48% seen only once; the top ten take just under 25%. Material for sequencing was blood. The receptor set was obtained from a man older than 75 in good health.

This rearrangement joins TRBV6-2 or TRBV6-3 to TRBJ2-1; the D gene is possibly TRBD2 (5 bases). CDR1 and CDR2 from the germline V gene are MNHEY and SVGEGT. The ends were cut back, 5 bases at V and 3 bases at J, with 8 bases in the middle. The CDR3 loop spans 13 amino acids. This CDR3 is CASSHRDYNEQFF. The CDR3 bases are TGTGCCAGCAGTCACCGGGACTACAATGAGCAGTTCTTC.

The V and J genes are TRBV20-1 and TRBJ1-1, with TRBD1 as a possible D gene (6 bases). Trimming removed 6 bases from V and 4 bases from J, with 15 bases in between. CDR1 DFQATT and CDR2 SNEGSKA come from the germline V gene (reference sequence). The CDR3 loop spans 13 amino acids. Here the CDR3 DNA reads TGCAGTGCGGACACAGGGCATTCCACTGAAGCTTTCTTT. Encoded protein: CSADTGHSTEAFF.

This clonotype was seen a single time. This rearrangement joins TRBV29-1 to TRBJ2-5; 11 nucleotides align to TRBD2. CDR1 SQVTM and CDR2 ANQGSEA come from the germline V gene. After removal of 6 bases from V and 5 bases from J, the junction contained 8 bases not matched to a gene. This CDR3 is built from 14 residues. DNA of the CDR3: TGCAGCGTGCCCGTAGCGGGAGGGTCTGAGACCCAGTACTTC. This translates into CSVPVAGGSETQYF.

This rearrangement joins TRBV28 to TRBJ1-2; TRBD1 matches 7 bases. The germline V gene encodes CDR1 MDHEN and CDR2 SYDVKM. The CDR3 loop spans 12 amino acids. Germline trimming cut 10 bases from V and 7 bases from J; bases unmatched to any gene: 9. The CDR3 nucleotides read TGTGCCACCCGAGGAGGGGGCGGTGGCTACACCTTC. Translation gives CATRGGGGGYTF.

This clonotype was counted between two and nine times. The rearrangement links TRBV20-1 to TRBJ2-5; D is unclear. Per the germline V gene, CDR1 is DFQATT and CDR2 is SNEGSKA (reference sequence). There are 12 residues in the CDR3. V lost 6 bases and J lost 3, with 11 bases in between. The CDR3 nucleotides are TGCAGTGCAACGCGAGCAGAAGAGACCCAGTACTTC. This encodes CSATRAEETQYF.

This clonotype was detected only a few times. The chain employs TRBV29-1 and TRBJ1-5, with TRBD1 identical over 7 bases. The junction had 6 bases not matched to a gene; V was cut back by 4 bases and J by 0 bases. This CDR3 has 15 residues. Germline V gene lookup returns CDR1 SQVTM and CDR2 ANQGSEA. The CDR3 sequence: CSVGGGRGSNQPQHF. Here the CDR3 DNA reads TGCAGCGTTGGAGGGGGCAGGGGTAGCAATCAGCCCCAGCATTTT.

For this clonotype: The junction departs from the called germline gene at one end, perhaps through a read error. J is TRBJ2-1 and V is TRBV5-1; TRBD1 agrees at 7 bases. Germline CDR1 is SGHRS and CDR2 is YFSETQ. The CDR3 consists of 17 residues. This chain's CDR3 is CASSLRDRGGSYNGQFF. The CDR3 DNA sequence: TGCGCCAGCAGCTTACGGGATCGAGGGGGCTCCTACAATGGGCAGTTCTTC.

This chain connects TRBV6-2 or TRBV6-3 to TRBJ1-5; no reliable D call. CDR1 and CDR2 from the germline V gene are MNHEY and SVGEGT. The CDR3 is 13 residues long. The ends were cut back, 2 bases at V and 5 bases at J, with 7 bases in the middle. CDR3 region: CASSYLTDQPQHF. DNA for the CDR3: TGTGCCAGCAGTTACCTAACAGATCAGCCCCAGCATTTT.